This T cell receptor (beta chain) was documented in a study of siplizumab effects on memory and regulatory T cells. Data came from immunoSEQ multiplex PCR; TCRdb stores just in-frame clones and leaves some out. The repertoire holds roughly 50,000 clones, with less than 98% as singletons. Looked up from germline, CDR1 is MDHEN and CDR2 is SYDVKM. The CDR3 length is 15 residues. The ends were cut back, 2 bases at V and 5 bases at J, with 15 bases in the middle. The study took a few donor pairs, and their unstimulated naive, memory, effector memory and TEMRA subsets were sequenced. This TCR derives from a human donor in good health. The V gene is TRBV28, the J gene TRBJ1-1; unclear D gene. Sample: naive CD4+ T cells sorted from blood. CDR3 sequence (DNA): TGTGCCAGCAGTTTAGCAGGAGGAGGACGAACTGAAGCTTTCTTT. It specifies CASSLAGGGRTEAFF.